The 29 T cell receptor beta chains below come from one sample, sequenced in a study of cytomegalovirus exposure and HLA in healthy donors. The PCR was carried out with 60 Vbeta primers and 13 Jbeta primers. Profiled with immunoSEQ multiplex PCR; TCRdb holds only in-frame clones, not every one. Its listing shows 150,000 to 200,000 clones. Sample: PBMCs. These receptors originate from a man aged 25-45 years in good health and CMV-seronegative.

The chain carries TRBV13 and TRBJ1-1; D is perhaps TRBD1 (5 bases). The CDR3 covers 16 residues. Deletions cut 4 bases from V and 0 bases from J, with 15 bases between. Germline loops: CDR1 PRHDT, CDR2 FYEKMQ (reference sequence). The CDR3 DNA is TGTGCCAGCAGCTCCGGACAAGGAGCAATGAACACTGAAGCTTTCTTT. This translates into CASSSGQGAMNTEAFF.

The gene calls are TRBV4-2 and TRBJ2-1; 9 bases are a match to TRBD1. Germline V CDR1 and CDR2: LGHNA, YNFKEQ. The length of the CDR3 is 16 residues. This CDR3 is CASQGARGIRSNEQFF. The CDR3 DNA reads TGTGCTTCACAGGGGGCGCGCGGCATCAGAAGCAATGAGCAGTTCTTC.

CDR3 residues: CAWSGGLAGYNTGELFF. CDR3 DNA sequence: TGTGCCTGGAGTGGGGGACTAGCGGGATATAACACCGGGGAGCTGTTTTTT. This chain connects TRBV30 to TRBJ2-2, with 13 positions matching TRBD2. The CDR3 loop spans 17 amino acids. The germline V gene has CDR1 GTSNPN and CDR2 SVGIG (reference sequence). V was pared by 1 base and J by 2 bases, with 4 bases of the junction left unmatched.

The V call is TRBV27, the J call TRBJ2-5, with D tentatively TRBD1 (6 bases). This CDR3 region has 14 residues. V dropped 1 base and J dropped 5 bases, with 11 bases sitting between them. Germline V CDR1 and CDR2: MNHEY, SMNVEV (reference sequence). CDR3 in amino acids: CASSLWQRGETQYF. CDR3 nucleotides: TGTGCCAGCAGTTTATGGCAAAGGGGGGAGACCCAGTACTTC.

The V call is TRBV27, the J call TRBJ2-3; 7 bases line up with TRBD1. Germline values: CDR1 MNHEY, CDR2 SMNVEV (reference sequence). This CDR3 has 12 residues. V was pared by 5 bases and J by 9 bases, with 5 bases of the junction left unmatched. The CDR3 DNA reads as TGTGCCAGCAGTCTCGACAGGGACACGCAGTATTTT. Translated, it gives CASSLDRDTQYF.

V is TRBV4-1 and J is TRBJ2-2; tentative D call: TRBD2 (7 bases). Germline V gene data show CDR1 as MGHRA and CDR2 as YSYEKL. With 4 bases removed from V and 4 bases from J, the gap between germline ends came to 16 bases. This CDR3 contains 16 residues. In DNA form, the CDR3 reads TGCGCCAGCAGCCGGGGGGGCCCCGCCACCACCGGGGAGCTGTTTTTT. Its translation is CASSRGGPATTGELFF.

The CDR3: CASSYGLGGSGNTIYF. The CDR3 DNA sequence: TGTGCCAGCAGTTACGGGCTAGGGGGCTCTGGAAACACCATATATTTT. The rearrangement uses TRBV6-5 and TRBJ1-3; D might be TRBD1 (6 bases). Germline lookup yields CDR1 MNHEY and CDR2 SVGAGI. The CDR3 has 16 residues. V lost 2 bases and J 0 bases, leaving 11 bases between the germline ends.

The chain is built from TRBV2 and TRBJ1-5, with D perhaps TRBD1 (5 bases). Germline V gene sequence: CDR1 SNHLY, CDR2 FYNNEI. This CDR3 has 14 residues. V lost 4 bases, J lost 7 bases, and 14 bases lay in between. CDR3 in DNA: TGTGCCAGCAGTGGCCTTGGCGGGGGACAGCCCCAGCATTTT. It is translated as CASSGLGGGQPQHF. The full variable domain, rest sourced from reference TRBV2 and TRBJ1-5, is EPEVTQTPSHQVTQMGQEVILRCVPISNHLYFYWYRQILGQKVEFLVSFYNNEISEKSEIFDDQFSVERPDGSNFTLKIRSTKLEDSAMYFCASSGLGGGQPQHFGDGTRLSIL.

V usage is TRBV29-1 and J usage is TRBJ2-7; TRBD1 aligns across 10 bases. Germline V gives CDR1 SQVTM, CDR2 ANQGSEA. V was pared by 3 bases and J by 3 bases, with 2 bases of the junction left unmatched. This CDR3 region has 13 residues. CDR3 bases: TGCAGCGTTGACGGGACAGGGGACTACGAGCAGTACTTC. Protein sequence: CSVDGTGDYEQYF.

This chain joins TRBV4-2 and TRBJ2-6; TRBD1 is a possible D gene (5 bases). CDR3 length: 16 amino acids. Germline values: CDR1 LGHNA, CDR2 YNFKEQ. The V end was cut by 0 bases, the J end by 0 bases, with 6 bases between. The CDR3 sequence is CASSQDDSSGANVLTF. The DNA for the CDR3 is TGTGCCAGCAGCCAAGATGACAGCTCTGGGGCCAACGTCCTGACTTTC.

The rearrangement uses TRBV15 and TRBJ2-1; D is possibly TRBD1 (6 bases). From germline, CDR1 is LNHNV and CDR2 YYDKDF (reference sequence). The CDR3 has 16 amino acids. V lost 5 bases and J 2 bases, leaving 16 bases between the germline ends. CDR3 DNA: TGTGCCACCAGCGGACCCTACAGGGATGCCTACAATGAGCAGTTCTTC. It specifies CATSGPYRDAYNEQFF.

Written as DNA, the CDR3 is TGTGCCAGCAGTTACGGCGGAACCACCGGGGAGCTGTTTTTT. Amino acids: CASSYGGTTGELFF. This rearrangement joins TRBV28 to TRBJ2-2; D remains ambiguous. The CDR3 is made up of 14 amino acids. Trimming shortened V by 4 bases and J by 4 bases, and 10 bases separated the two germline ends. The germline CDR1 and CDR2 sequences are MDHEN and SYDVKM.

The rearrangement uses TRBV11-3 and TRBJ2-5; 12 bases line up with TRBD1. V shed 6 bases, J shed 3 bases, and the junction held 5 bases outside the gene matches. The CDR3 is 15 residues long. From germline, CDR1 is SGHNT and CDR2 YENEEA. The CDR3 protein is CASRAGTGGEETQYF. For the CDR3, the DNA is TGTGCCAGCAGGGCCGGGACAGGGGGCGAAGAGACCCAGTACTTC.

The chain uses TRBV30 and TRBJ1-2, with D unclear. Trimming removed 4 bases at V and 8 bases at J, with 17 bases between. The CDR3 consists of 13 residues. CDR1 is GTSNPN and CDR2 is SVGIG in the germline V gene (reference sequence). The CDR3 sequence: CAWKFPPRGGYTF. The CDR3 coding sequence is TGTGCCTGGAAGTTTCCCCCGCGAGGGGGCTACACCTTC.

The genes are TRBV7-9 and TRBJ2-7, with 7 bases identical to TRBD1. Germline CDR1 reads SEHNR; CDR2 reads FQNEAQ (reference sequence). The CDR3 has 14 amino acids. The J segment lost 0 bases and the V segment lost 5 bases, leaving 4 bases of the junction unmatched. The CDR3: CASSRDRDSYEQYF. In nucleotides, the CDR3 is TGTGCCAGCAGCCGGGACAGAGACTCCTACGAGCAGTACTTC. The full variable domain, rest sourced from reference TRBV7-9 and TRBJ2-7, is DTGVSQNPRHKITKRGQNVTFRCDPISEHNRLYWYRQTLGQGPEFLTYFQNEAQLEKSRLLSDRFSAERPKGSFSTLEIQRTEQGDSAMYLCASSRDRDSYEQYFGPGTRLTVT.

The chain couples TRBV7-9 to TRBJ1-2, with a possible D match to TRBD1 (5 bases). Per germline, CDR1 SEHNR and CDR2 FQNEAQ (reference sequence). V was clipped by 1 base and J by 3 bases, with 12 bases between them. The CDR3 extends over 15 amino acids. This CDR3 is CASSLVGGNHYGYTF. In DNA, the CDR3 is TGTGCCAGCAGCTTAGTGGGGGGGAATCACTATGGCTACACCTTC.

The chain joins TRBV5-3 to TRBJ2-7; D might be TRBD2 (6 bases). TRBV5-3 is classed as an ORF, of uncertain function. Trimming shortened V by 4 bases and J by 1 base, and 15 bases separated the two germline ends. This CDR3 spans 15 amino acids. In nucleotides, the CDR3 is TGTGCCAGAAGCCCCCTGCGGGATAGGTCCTACGAGCAGTACTTC. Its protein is CARSPLRDRSYEQYF.

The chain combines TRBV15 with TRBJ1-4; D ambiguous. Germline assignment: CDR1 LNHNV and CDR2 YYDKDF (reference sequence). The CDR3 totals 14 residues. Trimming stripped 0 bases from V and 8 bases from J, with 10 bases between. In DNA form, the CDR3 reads TGTGCCACCAGCAGAGACGTCATCGGGGAAAAACTGTTTTTT. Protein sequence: CATSRDVIGEKLFF. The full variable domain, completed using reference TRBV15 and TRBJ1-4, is DAMVIQNPRYQVTQFGKPVTLSCSQTLNHNVMYWYQQKSSQAPKLLFHYYDKDFNNEADTPDNFQSRRPNTSFCFLDIRSPGLGDTAMYLCATSRDVIGEKLFFGSGTQLSVL.

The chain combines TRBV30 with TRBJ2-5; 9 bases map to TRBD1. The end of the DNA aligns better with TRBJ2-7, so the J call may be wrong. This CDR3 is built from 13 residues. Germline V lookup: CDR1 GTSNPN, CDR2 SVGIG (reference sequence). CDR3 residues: CAWNRQGVDEQYF. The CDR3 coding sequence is TGTGCCTGGAACCGACAGGGGGTGGACGAGCAGTACTTC.

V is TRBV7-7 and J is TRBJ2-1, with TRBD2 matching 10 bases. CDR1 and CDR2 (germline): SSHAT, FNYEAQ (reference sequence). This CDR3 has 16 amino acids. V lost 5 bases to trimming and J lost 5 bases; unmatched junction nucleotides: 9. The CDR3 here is CASSLGLAGVNNEQFF. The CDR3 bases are TGTGCCAGCAGCCTCGGGCTAGCGGGAGTAAACAATGAGCAGTTCTTC.

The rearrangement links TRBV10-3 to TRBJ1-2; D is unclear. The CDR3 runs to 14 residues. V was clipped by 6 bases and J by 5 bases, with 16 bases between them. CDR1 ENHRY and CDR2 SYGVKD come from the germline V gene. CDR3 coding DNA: TGTGCCATCAGCCCTGAGGGATTTGGGTATGGCTACACCTTC. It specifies CAISPEGFGYGYTF.

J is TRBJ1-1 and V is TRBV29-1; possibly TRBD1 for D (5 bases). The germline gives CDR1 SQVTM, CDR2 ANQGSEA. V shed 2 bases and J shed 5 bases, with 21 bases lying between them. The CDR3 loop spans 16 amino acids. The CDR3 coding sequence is TGCAGCGTTGAAAAAGCAGGGTGGGGAAGTGGGACTGAAGCTTTCTTT. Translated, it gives CSVEKAGWGSGTEAFF.

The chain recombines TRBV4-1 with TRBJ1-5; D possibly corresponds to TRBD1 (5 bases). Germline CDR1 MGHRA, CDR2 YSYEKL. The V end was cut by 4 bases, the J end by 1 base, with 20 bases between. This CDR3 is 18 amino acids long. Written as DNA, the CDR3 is TGCGCCAGCAGCCGCCTAAGATCTGACAGCCAGAGCAATCAGCCCCAGCATTTT. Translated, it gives CASSRLRSDSQSNQPQHF.

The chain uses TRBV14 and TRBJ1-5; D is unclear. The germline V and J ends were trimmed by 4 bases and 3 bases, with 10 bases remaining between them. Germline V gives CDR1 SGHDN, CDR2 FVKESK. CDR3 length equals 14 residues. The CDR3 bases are TGTGCCAGCAGCCCCAGAGGTTTCAATCAGCCCCAGCATTTT. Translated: CASSPRGFNQPQHF.

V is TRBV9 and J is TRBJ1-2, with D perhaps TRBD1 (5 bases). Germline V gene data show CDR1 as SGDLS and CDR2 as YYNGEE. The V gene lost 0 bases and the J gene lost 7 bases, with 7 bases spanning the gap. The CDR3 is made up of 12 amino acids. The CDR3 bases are TGTGCCAGCAGCGTAGGGGACTCTGGCTACACCTTC. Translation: CASSVGDSGYTF.

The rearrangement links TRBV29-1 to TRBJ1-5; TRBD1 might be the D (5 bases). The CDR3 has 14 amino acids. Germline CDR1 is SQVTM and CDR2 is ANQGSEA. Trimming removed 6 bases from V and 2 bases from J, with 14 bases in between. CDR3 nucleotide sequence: TGCAGCGTCGGAGGGGATAGTGGCAATCAGCCCCAGCATTTT. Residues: CSVGGDSGNQPQHF.

CDR3 region: CASLYSGGTGELFF. The CDR3, as DNA: TGTGCCAGCCTATATTCGGGGGGTACCGGGGAGCTGTTTTTT. This chain connects TRBV27 to TRBJ2-2; TRBD2 aligns across 7 bases. V was clipped by 8 bases and J by 5 bases; unmatched bases: 8. Germline V CDR1 and CDR2: MNHEY, SMNVEV (reference sequence). CDR3 length: 14 residues.

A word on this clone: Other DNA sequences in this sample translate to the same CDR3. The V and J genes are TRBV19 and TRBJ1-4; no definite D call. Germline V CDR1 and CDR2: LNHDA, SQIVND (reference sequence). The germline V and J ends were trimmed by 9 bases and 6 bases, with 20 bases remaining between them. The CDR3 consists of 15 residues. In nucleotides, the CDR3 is TGTGCCAGCGGGTGGGCCGGACGGGGTGATGAAAAACTGTTTTTT. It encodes CASGWAGRGDEKLFF.

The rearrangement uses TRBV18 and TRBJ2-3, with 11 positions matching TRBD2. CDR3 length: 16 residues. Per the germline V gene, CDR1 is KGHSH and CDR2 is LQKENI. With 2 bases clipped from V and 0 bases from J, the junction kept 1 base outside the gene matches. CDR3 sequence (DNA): TGTGCCAGCTCACCAGGGACTAGCGGTAGCACAGATACGCAGTATTTT. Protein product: CASSPGTSGSTDTQYF.